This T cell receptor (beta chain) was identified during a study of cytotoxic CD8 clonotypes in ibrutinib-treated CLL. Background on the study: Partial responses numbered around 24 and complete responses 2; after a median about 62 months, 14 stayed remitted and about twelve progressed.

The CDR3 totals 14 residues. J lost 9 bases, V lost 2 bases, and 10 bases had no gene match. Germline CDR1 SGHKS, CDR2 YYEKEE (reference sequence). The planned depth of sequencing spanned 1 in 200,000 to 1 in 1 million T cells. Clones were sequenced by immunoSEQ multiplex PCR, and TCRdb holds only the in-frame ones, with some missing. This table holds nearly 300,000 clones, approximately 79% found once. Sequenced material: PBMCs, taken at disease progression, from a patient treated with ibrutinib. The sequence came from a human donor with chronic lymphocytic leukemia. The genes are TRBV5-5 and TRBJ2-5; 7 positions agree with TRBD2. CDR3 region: CASSFLASGGPQYF. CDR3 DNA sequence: TGTGCCAGCAGCTTCTTAGCTTCGGGAGGTCCCCAGTACTTC.